The clone carrying this T cell receptor (beta chain) was picked up many times. The sample belongs to a study of kidney transplant recipient with SARS-CoV-2 infection. TCRdb analysed the reads with MiXCR anew, one entry per CDR3 protein. This table has 200,000 to 250,000 distinct CDR3 sequences, 29% appearing once. CDR3 length equals 16 residues. From germline, CDR1 is LGHDT and CDR2 YNNKEL (reference sequence). J lost 4 bases, V lost 4 bases, and 12 bases had no gene match. V is TRBV3-1 and J is TRBJ1-1; 7 bases line up with TRBD1. This material consisted of a blood sample, taken at baseline and around day 120 from a kidney transplant recipient. The receptor was isolated from a male patient between 25 and 39 years old who had COVID-19 and was a kidney transplant recipient. Some T cells may originate from the graft donor. CDR3 region: CASSPWGRGGSTEAFF. CDR3 DNA sequence: TGTGCCAGCAGCCCCTGGGGCAGGGGGGGGTCCACTGAAGCTTTCTTT.